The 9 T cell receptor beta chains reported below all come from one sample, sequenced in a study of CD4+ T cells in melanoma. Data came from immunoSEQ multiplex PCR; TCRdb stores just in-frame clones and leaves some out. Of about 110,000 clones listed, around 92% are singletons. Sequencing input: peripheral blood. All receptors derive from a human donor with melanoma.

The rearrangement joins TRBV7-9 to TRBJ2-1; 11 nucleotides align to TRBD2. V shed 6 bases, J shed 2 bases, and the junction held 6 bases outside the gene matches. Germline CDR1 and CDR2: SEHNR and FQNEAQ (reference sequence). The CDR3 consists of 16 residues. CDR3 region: CASRVAGGKTYNEQFF. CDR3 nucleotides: TGTGCCAGCAGAGTAGCGGGAGGGAAAACCTACAATGAGCAGTTCTTC.

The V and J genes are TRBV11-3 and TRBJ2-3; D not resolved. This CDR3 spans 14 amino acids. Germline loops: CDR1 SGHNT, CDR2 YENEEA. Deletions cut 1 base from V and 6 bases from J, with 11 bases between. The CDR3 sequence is CASSLVPPPDTQYF. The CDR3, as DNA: TGTGCCAGCAGCTTAGTGCCCCCCCCGGATACGCAGTATTTT. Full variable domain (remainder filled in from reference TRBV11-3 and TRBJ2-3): EAGVVQSPRYKIIEKKQPVAFWCNPISGHNTLYWYLQNLGQGPELLIRYENEEAVDDSQLPKDRFSAERLKGVDSTLKIQPAELGDSAVYLCASSLVPPPDTQYFGPGTRLTVL.

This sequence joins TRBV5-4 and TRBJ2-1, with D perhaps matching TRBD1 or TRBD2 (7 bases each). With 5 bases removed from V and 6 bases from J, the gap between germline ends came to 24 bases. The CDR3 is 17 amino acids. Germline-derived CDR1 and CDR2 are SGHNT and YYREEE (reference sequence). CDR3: CASRSGGDLRVGNEQFF. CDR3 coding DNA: TGTGCCAGCAGGTCAGGGGGGGATCTCCGGGTCGGCAATGAGCAGTTCTTC.

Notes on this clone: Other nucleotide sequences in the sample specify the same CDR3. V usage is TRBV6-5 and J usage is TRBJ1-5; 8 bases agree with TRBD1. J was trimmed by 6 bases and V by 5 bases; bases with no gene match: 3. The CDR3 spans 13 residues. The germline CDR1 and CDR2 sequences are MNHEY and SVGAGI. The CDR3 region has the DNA TGTGCCAGCAGTACAGGGGGGGGTCAGCCCCAGCATTTT. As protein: CASSTGGGQPQHF.

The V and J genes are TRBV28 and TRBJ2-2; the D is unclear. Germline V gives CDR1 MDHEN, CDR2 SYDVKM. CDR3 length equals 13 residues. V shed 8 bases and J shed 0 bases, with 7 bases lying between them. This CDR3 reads CASRVSNTGELFF. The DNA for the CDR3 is TGTGCCAGCCGCGTATCGAACACCGGGGAGCTGTTTTTT.

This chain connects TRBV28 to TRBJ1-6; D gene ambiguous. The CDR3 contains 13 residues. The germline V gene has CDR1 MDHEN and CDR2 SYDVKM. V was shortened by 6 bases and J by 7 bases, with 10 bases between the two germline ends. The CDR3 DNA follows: TGTGCCAGCAGCTCCTTGGCGAATTCACCCCTCCACTTT. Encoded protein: CASSSLANSPLHF.

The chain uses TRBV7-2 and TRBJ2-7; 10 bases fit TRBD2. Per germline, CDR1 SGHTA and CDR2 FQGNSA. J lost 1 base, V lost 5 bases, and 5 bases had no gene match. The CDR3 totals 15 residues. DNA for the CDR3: TGTGCCAGCAGCCAAGGGACTAGCGTATCCTACGAGCAGTACTTC. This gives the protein CASSQGTSVSYEQYF.

In DNA, the CDR3 is TGTGCCAGCAGCTTAGCTTGGGAAGAGCGTGGCTACACCTTC. Translation: CASSLAWEERGYTF. The gene calls are TRBV7-9 and TRBJ1-2; no clear D gene. CDR3 length equals 14 residues. Germline V gene sequence: CDR1 SEHNR, CDR2 FQNEAQ (reference sequence). V was clipped by 0 bases and J by 7 bases, with 12 bases between them.

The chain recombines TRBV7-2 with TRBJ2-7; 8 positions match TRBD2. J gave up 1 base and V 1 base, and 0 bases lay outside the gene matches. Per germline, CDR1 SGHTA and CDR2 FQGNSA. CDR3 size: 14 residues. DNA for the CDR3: TGTGCCAGCAGCTTAGGACTAGCGTCCTACGAGCAGTACTTC. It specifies CASSLGLASYEQYF.